This T cell receptor beta chain appears in the sequencing data of a study of cytomegalovirus exposure and HLA in healthy donors. PCR was performed using 60 Vbeta and 13 Jbeta primers. The assay was immunoSEQ multiplex PCR, and TCRdb's table has in-frame clones only and misses some. The sample comprises under 300,000 clones, 81% of which are singletons, and roughly 7.4% rests with the top ten. The CDR3 has 13 residues. Germline V lookup: CDR1 SNHLY, CDR2 FYNNEI. V was shortened by 7 bases and J by 2 bases, with 12 bases between the two germline ends. Regarding the study as a whole: The study labeled about 160 TCR beta chains cytomegalovirus-associated. Later on, an analysis tied around 17,000 TCR beta sequences to HLA alleles at 0.05 false discovery rate. On later analysis, the bulk of CMV-associated TCR beta chains appeared to be HLA-restricted. A later analysis, which compared TCR beta chains of equal frequency, found the HLA-associated ones more clonally expanded.

Worth noting for this clone: Its antigen is as yet unknown.

The chain carries TRBV2 and TRBJ2-7; D uncertain. The TCR originated in a woman aged 60-70 years in good health and CMV-seropositive. The specimen was PBMCs. CDR3 DNA: TGTGCCAGCAATATCAGGCAGACCTACGAGCAGTACTTC. This translates into CASNIRQTYEQYF.